This T cell receptor (beta chain) was identified in a study of beta chain features in type 1 diabetes (dated by TCRdb to 2017 to 2018). For the wider study: No differences in mean age, gender distribution, total cell number or subset yield were found between patients and healthy donors. A total of 85 million to 110 million sorted cells were examined across all samples, and RNA yield correlated strongly with the number of cells per subset. In the study, recently diagnosed type 1 diabetes patients and matched healthy donors were compared on the TCRB repertoires of their sorted circulating CD4+ T cell subsets. Naive and central memory subsets were obtained from all 30 or so donors, but regulatory and stem cell-like memory subsets were isolated from only 8 patients and roughly 8 healthy donors. The investigation overall reported the following: Because cDNA rather than genomic DNA was sequenced, highly expressing activated cells could have been over-represented, although no difference in activation and CD3 levels was found between groups. Naive, central memory and regulatory TCRB repertoires appeared to be more similar among patients than among healthy donors. HLA sub-analyses involved small numbers of individuals, so any influence of HLA type on TCRB rearrangement remained unresolved. PCR might favor shorter templates, but patient and control samples were amplified and corrected together, so any skew would affect both groups equally. In all four CD4+ subsets, TCRB CDR3 length was moderately but significantly shorter in type 1 diabetes patients. Patients with type 1 diabetes made fewer insertions and deleted more nucleotides at VDJ recombination sites, implying thymic rearrangement abnormalities.

Each donor gave one peripheral blood draw, about 110 mL on average, collected into heparinised tubes. Using a panel that included CD45RO, CCR7, CD25, CD127, CD95 and CD27, naive, central memory, regulatory and stem cell-like memory CD4+ T cells were sorted on a BD FACSAria II. All sorted populations exceeded 98% purity. PBMCs were isolated immediately by Lymphoprep density gradient centrifugation and stained directly without culture. Samples were stained and sorted in pairs, with one healthy donor and one patient per experiment, so that batch effects were minimized. The entire isolated RNA was reverse transcribed using the High Capacity cDNA Reverse Transcription Kit, and thus expressed TCRB transcripts were sequenced. Deep immunoSEQ sequencing was performed on naive, central memory and regulatory T cell samples, with an average of roughly 3.6 million total reads per sample. Sorted cells were lysed in RLT buffer, and RNA was extracted using DNase-treated RNeasy Micro or Mini kits according to cell number. To prevent cross-contamination, every cell subset was processed on its own, while patient and healthy donor samples were processed together. The immunoSEQ multiplex PCR was used to amplify TCRB sequences from cDNA, yielding 87-bp fragments that span the CDR3 region. Sequencing of the amplicons was performed on the Illumina HiSeq platform. The authors' analysis ran thus. Synthetic template baselines were used to correct PCR bias computationally, reads within Hamming distance 2 were collapsed together, and singletons that could not be merged were discarded. Reads were aligned against IMGT so that V, D and J genes, CDR3 length and insertions or deletions at six rearrangement sites could be assigned. Within each subset, clonotype counts were normalized to the number of sorted cells before true diversity and Gini coefficients were calculated with the tcR R package. Repertoire sharing was quantified using the overlap coefficient calculated on TCRB nucleotide sequences. Out-of-frame TCRB sequences from naive cells were analyzed to stand in for the pre-selection repertoire. The clones in this table, taken by TCRdb from immuneACCESS, are in-frame only. Not every clone is retained; where verified, under half of the shortfall comes from an unresolved V gene, and the cause of the rest is unknown. The V and J calls and clone size come from that table; D and trimming were worked out from the DNA. This sample is represented by about 930,000 clones; roughly 15% of them were singletons. Together, the top ten hold 0.02% to 0.025% of the sample.

The CDR3 runs 14 residues from the cysteine to the phenylalanine. The only DNA kept is the CDR3, 42 bases in frame from the first base. V loses 7 bases at its end and J loses 7 bases; junction bases beyond the gene matches: 9. For CDR1 and CDR2, the germline V gene lists ENHRY and SYGVKD. This clone was seen only a few times. The antigen this receptor binds is unknown. Within one base of it there is no much larger clone, and no base qualities were kept. The clonotype comes from a young woman in good health. This receptor chain uses TRBV10-3 and TRBJ2-7, with 11 middle bases fitting TRBD1. The sample taken for sequencing was naive CD4+ T cells from blood. The cell subset or site tag for this specimen amounts to: true naive CD4+ T cells. The CDR3: CAITPDRGQREQYF. In nucleotides, the sequence is TGTGCCATCACCCCGGACAGGGGGCAGAGGGAGCAGTACTTC.